The entry below gives a single T cell receptor beta chain sequence along with its context. Antigen unknown. This sample is part of a study of CD8 T cells in ankylosing spondylitis. The CDR3 runs 14 residues. Germline-derived CDR1 and CDR2 are LNHNV and YYDKDF (reference sequence). Trimming stripped 5 bases from V and 4 bases from J, with 14 bases between. Molecular-barcoded quantitative 5'-RACE produced these TCR beta libraries. In TCRdb, the 5' RACE reads were re-called with MiXCR into one record per CDR3 protein. Of 450,000 or so distinct CDR3 sequences in the sample, around 26% were seen once. Study-level findings and limits: Characteristic, it appeared, of ankylosing spondylitis blood was a TCR beta motif of eight highly homologous variants. Matched synovial fluid from ankylosing spondylitis patients was reported to be enriched for disease-linked clones. Previous work reported some of these motif variants in the synovial fluid and blood of reactive arthritis. As for the disease-linked clones, they showed a CD8+ phenotype and occurred at relatively low frequencies in peripheral blood.

This TCR was recovered from a male donor with ankylosing spondylitis. Specimen: blood, either unsorted or a sorted T cell fraction (not recorded which). J is TRBJ1-2 and V is TRBV15; D gene unclear. CDR3 sequence (DNA): TGTGCCACCAGCGCTCGTGAAGGGCTCTATGGCTACACCTTC. Translation gives CATSAREGLYGYTF.